This is a list of T cell receptor beta chains from one sample in a study of cytomegalovirus exposure and HLA in healthy donors. Here immunoSEQ multiplex PCR was the method, and the copy in TCRdb shows in-frame clones only, minus some. The sample holds about 140,000 clones, approximately 85% seen once. What was sequenced was PBMCs. These receptors originate from a woman between 40 and 55 years old in good health and CMV-seronegative. The CDR3 runs from the conserved cysteine through the conserved F or W. D genes are given only for firm matches. Only some rows state a clone size, as once, few, many or a class for expanded clones.

DNA,CDR3,D,size,V,J
TGTGCCAGCAGCTTAGTAGGTGAGGCCCATGGCTACACCTTC,CASSLVGEAHGYTF,-,-,TRBV13,TRBJ1-2
TGTGCCAGCAGTGATCTGAGGGAGACCCAGTACTTC,CASSDLRETQYF,-,-,TRBV2,TRBJ2-5
TGTGCCAGCAGCTGGCCGACAGGGGAGAACCAGCCCCAGCATTTT,CASSWPTGENQPQHF,TRBD1,-,TRBV5-8,TRBJ1-5
TGTGCCAGCAGTCCAGGACAGGGGTTGATGAACAATCAGCCCCAGCATTTT,CASSPGQGLMNNQPQHF,TRBD1,-,TRBV28,TRBJ1-5
TGTGCCAGCAAGTACGACAGGGGGCGGACGGGGGCTGAAGCTTTCTTT,CASKYDRGRTGAEAFF,TRBD1,-,TRBV7-2,TRBJ1-1
TGTGCCAGCAATCCAGGTCCCCAAGTCTACGAGCAGTACTTC,CASNPGPQVYEQYF,-,-,TRBV6-1,TRBJ2-7
TGTGCCAGCAGCCAAGCGGGATCCGCGCAGTATTTT,CASSQAGSAQYF,-,-,TRBV4-2,TRBJ2-3
TGTGCCAGCAGCTCCCAGGACAGGGGCATACACGAGCAGTACTTC,CASSSQDRGIHEQYF,TRBD1,-,TRBV11-3,TRBJ2-7
TGTGCCAGCAGCGCACCCCTAGCGGGAGATGGTACAGATACGCAGTATTTT,CASSAPLAGDGTDTQYF,TRBD2,-,TRBV5-8,TRBJ2-3
TGTGCCAGCACCCTGCAGTACGTGCAGTACTTC,CASTLQYVQYF,-,-,TRBV7-6,TRBJ2-7
TGTTCCAGCAGCGCTAATTACGAGCAGTACTTC,CSSSANYEQYF,-,-,TRBV7-9,TRBJ2-7
TGTTCCAGCAGCTTCACCAAGCCCCACCACGAGCAGTACTTC,CSSSFTKPHHEQYF,-,-,TRBV7-9,TRBJ2-7
TGTGCCAGCAGCTCATCTAGCGGGAGGAGGACAGATACGCAGTATTTT,CASSSSSGRRTDTQYF,TRBD2,-,TRBV5-4,TRBJ2-3
TGTGCCAGCAGTGAAGGGAGCGGGAGTGCGTACAATGAGCAGTTCTTC,CASSEGSGSAYNEQFF,TRBD2,-,TRBV6-1,TRBJ2-1
TGTGCCAGCAGGTTCGGGGTGCACACTGAAGCTTTCTTT,CASRFGVHTEAFF,-,few,TRBV5-6,TRBJ1-1
TGCGCCAGCAGCCAAGAAGATCGGACAGGGGGCTTTAGCAATCAGCCCCAGCATTTT,CASSQEDRTGGFSNQPQHF,TRBD1,-,TRBV4-3,TRBJ1-5
TGTGCCAGCAGCTTTCGGCAGGGGGATGAAAAACTGTTTTTT,CASSFRQGDEKLFF,TRBD1,-,TRBV7-2,TRBJ1-4
TGTGCCTGGAGTGGCGGGACAGGGGTTGGCTACACCTTC,CAWSGGTGVGYTF,TRBD1,-,TRBV30,TRBJ1-2
TGTGCCAGCACTCAGGGGGCTCCGGGGTACAATGAGCAGTTCTTC,CASTQGAPGYNEQFF,TRBD1,-,TRBV6-4,TRBJ2-1
TGTGCCAGCAGCTCCCGGGGGGCGACGCCTTACGAGCAGTACTTC,CASSSRGATPYEQYF,-,-,TRBV7-6,TRBJ2-7
TGTGCCAGCAGCTCCCCAGGAGCCAGCGGGACCTACAATGAGCAGTTCTTC,CASSSPGASGTYNEQFF,TRBD2,-,TRBV7-8,TRBJ2-1
TGCGCCAGCAGCCAAGTAGGAACAGGGGGATACGAGCAGTACTTC,CASSQVGTGGYEQYF,TRBD1,-,TRBV4-1,TRBJ2-7
TGTTCCAGCAGCCTCGAGCGGGCAGGCACAGATACGCAGTATTTT,CSSSLERAGTDTQYF,-,-,TRBV7-9,TRBJ2-3
TGTGCCAGCAGCGTAGGTATTGGGGGGGCGAACACTGAAGCTTTCTTT,CASSVGIGGANTEAFF,-,-,TRBV9,TRBJ1-1
TGTGCCTGGAGTGTACCGGGCAGGGGCGTCGAGCAGTACTTC,CAWSVPGRGVEQYF,-,-,TRBV30,TRBJ2-7
TGTGCCAGCAGTTTGGCAGCGCGGAGCTCCTACGAGCAGTACTTC,CASSLAARSSYEQYF,-,once,TRBV27,TRBJ2-7
TGTGCCAGCACCCAGACAGGGTATAGCAATCAGCCCCAGCATTTT,CASTQTGYSNQPQHF,TRBD1,-,TRBV6-5,TRBJ1-5
TGTGCCAGCAGCCAAGGGGGAACAGGGTTGGGCCTCAATCAGCCCCAGCATTTT,CASSQGGTGLGLNQPQHF,-,-,TRBV4-2,TRBJ1-5
TGCGCCAGCAGCTCACTACTAGCGGGAGGGGGAGATGAGCAGTTCTTC,CASSSLLAGGGDEQFF,TRBD2,-,TRBV5-1,TRBJ2-1
TGTGCCAGCAGCTTACCTAGCGGGAGGGCCTACAATGAGCAGTTCTTC,CASSLPSGRAYNEQFF,TRBD2,-,TRBV7-6,TRBJ2-1
TGCGCCAGCAGCTTGGATGCGAGGGAGCAGTACTTC,CASSLDAREQYF,-,-,TRBV5-1,TRBJ2-7
TGCAGCGTTAAGCGGGACACCGGGGAGCTGTTTTTT,CSVKRDTGELFF,-,-,TRBV29-1,TRBJ2-2
TGTGCCAGCAGCTTGGCCAGGGACGAGCAGTACTTC,CASSLARDEQYF,-,-,TRBV5-5,TRBJ2-7
TGTGCCAGCAGCCAAGGACAGGGGGCGGATGAGCAGTTCTTC,CASSQGQGADEQFF,TRBD1,-,TRBV4-2,TRBJ2-1
TGTGCCAGCTCACCACCTTCGGGACAGGGCTCTGGCTACACCTTC,CASSPPSGQGSGYTF,TRBD1,-,TRBV18,TRBJ1-2
TGTGCCAGCAGTTCACTAGCGGGAGTGTCCTACGAGCAGCACTTC,CASSSLAGVSYEQHF,TRBD2,-,TRBV28,TRBJ2-7
TGTGCCAGCTCACCCATGCGGGTCAGCCTAAGCACAGATACGCAGTATTTT,CASSPMRVSLSTDTQYF,-,-,TRBV18,TRBJ2-3
TGTGCCAGCAGAAACCAACAGGGGCAGACCGGGGAGCTGTTTTTT,CASRNQQGQTGELFF,TRBD1,-,TRBV7-9,TRBJ2-2
TGTGCCAGCAGCTTTACCACAGGTCACACTGAAGCTTTCTTT,CASSFTTGHTEAFF,-,-,TRBV7-9,TRBJ1-1